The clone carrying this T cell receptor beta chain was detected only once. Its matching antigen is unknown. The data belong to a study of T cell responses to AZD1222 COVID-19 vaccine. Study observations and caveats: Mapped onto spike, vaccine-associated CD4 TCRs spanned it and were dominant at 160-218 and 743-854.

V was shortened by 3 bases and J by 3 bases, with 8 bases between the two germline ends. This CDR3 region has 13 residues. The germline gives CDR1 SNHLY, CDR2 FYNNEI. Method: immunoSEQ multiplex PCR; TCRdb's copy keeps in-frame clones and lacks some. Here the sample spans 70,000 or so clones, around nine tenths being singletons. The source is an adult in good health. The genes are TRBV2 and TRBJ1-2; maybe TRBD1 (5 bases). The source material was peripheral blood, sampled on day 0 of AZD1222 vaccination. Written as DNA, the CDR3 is TGTGCCAGCAGTGACAGGGAGGACTATGGCTACACCTTC. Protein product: CASSDREDYGYTF.